This entry is about one TCR beta chain. Its target is not known. The sample comes from a study of shared clonotypes between healthy human individuals. Study results and limitations: Among donors, clonotype sharing was expected to be affected by sequencing depth. Non-shared clonotypes were found to have lower generation probabilities than the clonotypes that were shared by all four of the sorted-subset donors.

Deletions cut 2 bases from V and 2 bases from J, with 10 bases between. This CDR3 has 15 residues. The germline V gene encodes CDR1 SNHLY and CDR2 FYNNEI. Across several immunoSEQ plates, the genomic DNA of each subset was split evenly. Using immunoSEQ multiplex PCR, the repertoire was profiled, and TCRdb retains in-frame clones only, with some absent. The table includes more than 550,000 clones, around 70% detected once. CD4+ cell separation produced CD45RA+ naive and CD45RA-negative memory subsets. The source of this sequence is a woman between 25 and 40 years old in good health. The sample comprised memory CD4+ T cells sorted from blood. Subset denoted: CD45RA-negative fraction. The V call is TRBV2, the J call TRBJ1-3; D ambiguous. The CDR3 protein is CASSELTRAGNTIYF. CDR3 DNA sequence: TGTGCCAGCAGTGAATTGACACGGGCTGGAAACACCATATATTTT.